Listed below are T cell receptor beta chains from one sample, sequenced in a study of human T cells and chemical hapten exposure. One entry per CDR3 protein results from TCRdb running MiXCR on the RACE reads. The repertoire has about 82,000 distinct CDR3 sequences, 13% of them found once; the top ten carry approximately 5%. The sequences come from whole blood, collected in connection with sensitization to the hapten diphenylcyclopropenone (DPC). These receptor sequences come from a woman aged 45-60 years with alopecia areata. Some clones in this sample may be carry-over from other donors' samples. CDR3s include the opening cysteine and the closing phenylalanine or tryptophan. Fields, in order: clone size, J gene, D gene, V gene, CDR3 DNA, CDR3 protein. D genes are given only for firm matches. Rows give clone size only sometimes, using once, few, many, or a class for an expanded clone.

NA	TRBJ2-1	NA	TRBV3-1	TGTGCCAGCAGCCAAGAAAGCGGACTCGTCAATGAGCAGTTCTTC	CASSQESGLVNEQFF
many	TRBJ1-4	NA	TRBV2	TGTGCCAGCAGTGTTTCGCAAAGGAATGAAAAACTGTTTTTT	CASSVSQRNEKLFF
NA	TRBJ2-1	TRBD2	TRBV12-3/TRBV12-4	TGTGCCAGCAGAAAAGCGGGAGCTCGTAACGGTGAGCAGTTCTTC	CASRKAGARNGEQFF
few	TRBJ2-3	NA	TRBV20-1	TGCAGTGCTAGAGATGTTACGCAGTATTTT	CSARDVTQYF
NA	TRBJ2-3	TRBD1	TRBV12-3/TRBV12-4	TGTGCCAGCAGTCCCAGGGGGCGCTGGCCAGATACGCAGTATTTT	CASSPRGRWPDTQYF
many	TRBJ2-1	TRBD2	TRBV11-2	TGTGCCAGCAGAGTACGCCCAGCGGGAGGGTCCTACAATGAGCAGTTCTTC	CASRVRPAGGSYNEQFF
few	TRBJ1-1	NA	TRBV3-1	TGTGCCAGCAGCCAAGAGTTACGGGTGGGCACTGAAGCTTTCTTT	CASSQELRVGTEAFF
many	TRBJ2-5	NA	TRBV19	TGTGCCAGTAGTACGACAGGACAAGAGACCCAGTACTTC	CASSTTGQETQYF
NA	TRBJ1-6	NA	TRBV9	TGTGCCAGCAGCGTGCCGAATTCACCCCTCCACTTT	CASSVPNSPLHF
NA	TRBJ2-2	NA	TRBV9	TGTGCCAGCAGCGTAGGACAGAAAATCACCGGGGAGCTGTTTTTT	CASSVGQKITGELFF
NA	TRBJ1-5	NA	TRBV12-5	TGTGCTAGTGGTTTGAGGCAGGGACACAATCAGCCCCAGCATTTT	CASGLRQGHNQPQHF
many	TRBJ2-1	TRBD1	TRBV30	TGTGCCTGGAGTGCATCCCCCGACAGGGAACAGTTCTTC	CAWSASPDREQFF
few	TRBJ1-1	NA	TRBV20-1	TGCAGTGCTAGAGATCCGAGAACTGAAGCTTTCTTT	CSARDPRTEAFF
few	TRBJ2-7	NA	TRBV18	TGTGCCAGCTCACTCCCCGGGGGCTACGAGCAGTACTTC	CASSLPGGYEQYF
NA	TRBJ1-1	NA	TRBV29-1	TGCAGCGCGGTGCGGGGCGACCCGAACACTGAAGCTTTCTTT	CSAVRGDPNTEAFF
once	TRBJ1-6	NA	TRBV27	TGTGCCAGCAGCCGGAGGAGCTCCTATAATTCACCCCTCCACTTT	CASSRRSSYNSPLHF
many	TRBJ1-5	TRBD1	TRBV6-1	TGTGCCAGCAGTGGGGGGACAGCCAATCAGCCCCAGCATTTT	CASSGGTANQPQHF
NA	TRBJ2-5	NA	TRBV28	TGTGCCAGCCGTTGGGGAGAGACCCAGTACTTC	CASRWGETQYF
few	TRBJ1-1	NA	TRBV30	TGTGCCTGGAATTCACCAGTGGTGGGCACTGAAGCTTTCTTT	CAWNSPVVGTEAFF
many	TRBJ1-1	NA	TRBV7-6	TGTGCCAGCAGCTCTCTCTACAGGGCTAGCACTGAAGCTTTCTTT	CASSSLYRASTEAFF
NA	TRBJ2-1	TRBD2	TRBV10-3	TGTGCCATCAAGGGCGGGACTAGCGGGAGGGACAATGAGCAGTTCTTC	CAIKGGTSGRDNEQFF
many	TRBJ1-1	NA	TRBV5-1	TGCGCCAGCAGCTTGGACAAGGTTGAAGCTTTCTTT	CASSLDKVEAFF
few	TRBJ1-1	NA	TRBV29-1	TGCAGCGTTGTCCCCAACACTGAAGCTTTCTTT	CSVVPNTEAFF
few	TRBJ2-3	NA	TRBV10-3	TGTGCCATCAGTGCATTAGATACGCAGTATTTT	CAISALDTQYF
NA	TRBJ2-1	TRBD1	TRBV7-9	TGTGCCAGCAGCAGCAAACAGGGGCTGAGCTCCTACAATGAGCAGTTCTTC	CASSSKQGLSSYNEQFF
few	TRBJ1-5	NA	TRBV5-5	TGTGCCAGCAGCTTGAGCGATTCGACGGGAGGAGTCAGTCAGCCCCAGCATTTT	CASSLSDSTGGVSQPQHF
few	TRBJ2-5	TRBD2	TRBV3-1	TGTGCCAGCAGCCAAGAGAGTCGCGGGAGTGGGAAGACCCAGTACTTC	CASSQESRGSGKTQYF
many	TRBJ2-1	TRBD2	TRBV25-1	TGTGCCAGCGGGATCGAAAATATAGCGGGAGGGCAGTTCTTC	CASGIENIAGGQFF
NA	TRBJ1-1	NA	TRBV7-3	TGTGCCAGCAGCTTAAACGTTCGCTCGGGGACTGAAGCTTTCTTT	CASSLNVRSGTEAFF
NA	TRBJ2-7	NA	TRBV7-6	TGTGCCAGCAGCTTATCCCCCGGGACGGCCTACGAGCAGTACTTC	CASSLSPGTAYEQYF
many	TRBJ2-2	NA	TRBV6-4	TGTGCCAGCGGTAGGAACACCGGGGAGCTGTTTTTT	CASGRNTGELFF
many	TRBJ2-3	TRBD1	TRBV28	TGTGCCAGCAGTTCCAGGACAGGTTATGCAGATACGCAGTATTTT	CASSSRTGYADTQYF
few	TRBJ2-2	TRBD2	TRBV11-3	TGTGCCAGCAGCCCGGGACTAGCGGGAGTATCCGGGGAGCTGTTTTTT	CASSPGLAGVSGELFF
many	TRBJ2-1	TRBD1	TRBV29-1	TGCAGCGTTGGGACAGGGTTTTTAGGGGCCAATGAGCAGTTCTTC	CSVGTGFLGANEQFF
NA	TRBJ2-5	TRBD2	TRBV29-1	TGCAGCGTTGTAACACCACCGGGGGGCCAAGAGACCCAGTACTTC	CSVVTPPGGQETQYF
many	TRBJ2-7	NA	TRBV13	TGTGCCAGCAGCTATTCTCAAGAGGCCGGCGACTTGAGGACCGAGCAGTACTTC	CASSYSQEAGDLRTEQYF
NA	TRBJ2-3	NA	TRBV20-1	TGCAGTGCTCCGCCGCATACTAGCTGGGGCACAGATACGCAGTATTTT	CSAPPHTSWGTDTQYF
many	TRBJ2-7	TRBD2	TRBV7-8	TGTGCCAGCAGACTGGGAGGGATGGTATACGAGCAGTACTTC	CASRLGGMVYEQYF
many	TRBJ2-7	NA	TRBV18	TGTGCCAGCTCACCTGCTCCTAGCAACAGTGGGCTATACGAGCAGTACTTC	CASSPAPSNSGLYEQYF
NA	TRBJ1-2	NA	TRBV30	TGTGCCTGGAGTGGGACTGGGCAGGGTTCTGGCTACACCTTC	CAWSGTGQGSGYTF
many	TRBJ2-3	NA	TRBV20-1	TGCAGTGCTAAGACAGGCGGGAGCGCAGATACGCAGTATTTT	CSAKTGGSADTQYF
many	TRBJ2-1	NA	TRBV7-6	TGTGCCAGCAGCTTATTCGGGACCGCCTCGACGGATGAGCAGTTCTTC	CASSLFGTASTDEQFF
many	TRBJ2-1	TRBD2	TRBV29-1	TGCAGCGTTGAAAGACTAGCGGGAGTCTACAATGAGCAGTTCTTC	CSVERLAGVYNEQFF
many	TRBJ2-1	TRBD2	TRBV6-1	TGTGCCAGCAGTGCATACAGACTAGCGGGAGTTCCTGAGCAGTTCTTC	CASSAYRLAGVPEQFF
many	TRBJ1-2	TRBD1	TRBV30	TGTGCCTTACACAGGGGTCAGAACTATGGCTACACCTTC	CALHRGQNYGYTF
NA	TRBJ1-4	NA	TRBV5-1	TGCGCCAGCAGTTACGGACAGACCAAGAATGAAAAACTGTTTTTT	CASSYGQTKNEKLFF
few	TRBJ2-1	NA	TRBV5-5	TGTGCCAGCAGCTTGGTCGGGGGGCTAGTCTCCTACAATGAGCAGTTCTTC	CASSLVGGLVSYNEQFF
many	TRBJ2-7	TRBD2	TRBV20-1	TGCAGTGCTAGAGATCTTGGACTAGCGGGAGGGACGACCTACGAGCAGTACTTC	CSARDLGLAGGTTYEQYF
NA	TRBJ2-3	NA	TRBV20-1	TGCAGTGGACTCCGGGACCGAAACACAGATACGCAGTATTTT	CSGLRDRNTDTQYF
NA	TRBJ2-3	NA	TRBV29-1	TGCAGCGTAAGACTAGGAGGGACGCAGTATTTT	CSVRLGGTQYF
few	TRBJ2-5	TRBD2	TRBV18	TGTGCCAGCTCATTAGCGGGCGGGATCCAAGAGACCCAGTACTTC	CASSLAGGIQETQYF
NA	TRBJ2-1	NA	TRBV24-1	TGTGCCACCTCAAGAACGGACGCCTACAATGAGCAGTTCTTC	CATSRTDAYNEQFF
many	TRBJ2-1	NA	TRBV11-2	TGTGCCAGCAGCCCCCCCAGCAATGAGCAGTTCTTC	CASSPPSNEQFF
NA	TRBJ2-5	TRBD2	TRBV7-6	TGTGCCAGCAGCTTAGGGCTAGCGGGAGTCCAGGGGACCCAGTACTTC	CASSLGLAGVQGTQYF
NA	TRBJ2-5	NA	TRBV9	TGTGCCAGCAGCGTAGAGGCGACCCAAGAGACCCAGTACTTC	CASSVEATQETQYF
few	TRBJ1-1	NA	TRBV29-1	TGCAGCGTTGTAGGTTATCTCACTGAAGCTTTCTTT	CSVVGYLTEAFF
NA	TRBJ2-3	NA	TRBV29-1	TGCAGCGCCGGGGGTACAGATACGCAGTATTTT	CSAGGTDTQYF